This TCR beta chain was captured in a study of T cells after posttransplantation cyclophosphamide. This clone was observed once. Profiled with immunoSEQ multiplex PCR; TCRdb holds only in-frame clones, not every one. Among 30,000 or so clones listed, 86% were seen once. The CDR3 length is 15 residues. Trimming took off 5 bases at V and 1 base at J, with 17 bases between the two ends. Germline values: CDR1 GTSNPN, CDR2 SVGIG (reference sequence). V usage is TRBV30 and J usage is TRBJ1-1; maybe TRBD1 (6 bases). Sequenced input: PBMCs. This receptor was obtained from a man over 45. The CDR3 sequence: CAWGRRGIGNTEAFF. For the CDR3, the DNA is TGTGCCTGGGGCCGAAGGGGGATTGGGAACACTGAAGCTTTCTTT.